A selection of T cell receptor beta chains follows, all from one sample in a study of T cell clonotyping in hematopoietic cell transplantation. Only in-frame clones appear in the TCRdb table, and some are missing; sequencing was by immunoSEQ multiplex PCR. The data contain more than 65,000 clones, approximately 94% of them singletons. Source material: peripheral blood mononuclear cells. These receptors were collected from a man between 50 and 59 years old in good health. Some clones in this sample may be carry-over from other donors' samples. CDR3s include the opening cysteine and the closing phenylalanine or tryptophan. The order of the fields is J gene, clone size, V gene, D gene, CDR3 DNA, CDR3 protein. The D gene is left open where the match is weak. Clone size is stated in some rows and not others, as once, few, many or a class when expanded.

j_gene: TRBJ1-5; abundance: NA; v_gene: TRBV7-8; d_gene: NA; CDR3nt: TGTGCCAGCAGCGGACGTCTTCAGGACCCCCAGCATTTT; CDR3aa: CASSGRLQDPQHF
j_gene: TRBJ1-1; abundance: NA; v_gene: TRBV2; d_gene: NA; CDR3nt: TGTGCCAGCAGCGGGGGGGTACACCTAAACACTGAAGCTTTCTTT; CDR3aa: CASSGGVHLNTEAFF
j_gene: TRBJ1-1; abundance: NA; v_gene: TRBV7-8; d_gene: NA; CDR3nt: TGTGCCAGCAGCTCGACTCAGGGCCGCACTGAAGCTTTCTTT; CDR3aa: CASSSTQGRTEAFF
j_gene: TRBJ1-2; abundance: NA; v_gene: TRBV2; d_gene: NA; CDR3nt: TGTGCCAGCAGTGACAATGTCAGGGCGGACTATGGCTACACCTTC; CDR3aa: CASSDNVRADYGYTF
j_gene: TRBJ1-5; abundance: NA; v_gene: TRBV19; d_gene: TRBD1; CDR3nt: TGTGCCAGTAGTATATGGACAGGAGGGGGACATCAGCCCCAGCATTTT; CDR3aa: CASSIWTGGGHQPQHF
j_gene: TRBJ2-2; abundance: once; v_gene: TRBV9; d_gene: TRBD2; CDR3nt: TGTGCCAGCAGCGGGCGGGGGGATAGCACCGGGGAGCTGTTTTTT; CDR3aa: CASSGRGDSTGELFF
j_gene: TRBJ1-2; abundance: NA; v_gene: TRBV4-3; d_gene: NA; CDR3nt: TGCGCCAGCAGCCAACGCCCAGGCTACTATGGCTACACCTTC; CDR3aa: CASSQRPGYYGYTF
j_gene: TRBJ2-7; abundance: once; v_gene: TRBV6-5; d_gene: TRBD2; CDR3nt: TGTGCCAGCAGTTCCAACATAGCGGGAGATTACGAGCAGTACTTC; CDR3aa: CASSSNIAGDYEQYF
j_gene: TRBJ2-5; abundance: NA; v_gene: TRBV5-1; d_gene: NA; CDR3nt: TGCGCCAGCAGCTTGGAACAGCCGAAAGAGACCCAGTACTTC; CDR3aa: CASSLEQPKETQYF
j_gene: TRBJ2-7; abundance: NA; v_gene: TRBV9; d_gene: TRBD2; CDR3nt: TGTGCCAGCAGCCCTACGGGGACTAGCGGATACGAGCAGTACTTC; CDR3aa: CASSPTGTSGYEQYF
j_gene: TRBJ2-7; abundance: NA; v_gene: TRBV30; d_gene: NA; CDR3nt: TGTGCCTGGAGGGCCGGGACAAAGTATCGGGACGACCCTTCCTACGAGCAGTACTTC; CDR3aa: CAWRAGTKYRDDPSYEQYF
j_gene: TRBJ2-1; abundance: once; v_gene: TRBV9; d_gene: TRBD2; CDR3nt: TGTGCCAGCAGCGAGGGACTAGCGGGCGCCGATGAGCAGTTCTTC; CDR3aa: CASSEGLAGADEQFF
j_gene: TRBJ1-2; abundance: NA; v_gene: TRBV5-1; d_gene: TRBD1; CDR3nt: TGCGCCAGCAGCTCTGGACAGGGGTCCTCCTTC; CDR3aa: CASSSGQGSSF
j_gene: TRBJ1-1; abundance: NA; v_gene: TRBV18; d_gene: NA; CDR3nt: TGTGCCAGCGCTAATATACCGGGGGGCACTGAAGCTTTCTTT; CDR3aa: CASANIPGGTEAFF
j_gene: TRBJ2-2; abundance: NA; v_gene: TRBV7-2; d_gene: NA; CDR3nt: TGTGCCAGCAGCCCTCACACCGGGGAGCTGTTTTTT; CDR3aa: CASSPHTGELFF
j_gene: TRBJ2-2; abundance: NA; v_gene: TRBV5-4; d_gene: NA; CDR3nt: TGTGCCAGCAGCGGGGGAGGACTCTACCCAGGCGGGGAGCTGTTTTTT; CDR3aa: CASSGGGLYPGGELFF
j_gene: TRBJ1-1; abundance: NA; v_gene: TRBV7-2; d_gene: NA; CDR3nt: TGTGCCAGCAGCGCGAGACGGAGGACTGAAGCTTTCTTT; CDR3aa: CASSARRRTEAFF
j_gene: TRBJ1-2; abundance: few; v_gene: TRBV10-3; d_gene: TRBD1; CDR3nt: TGTGCCATCCAAGACAGGGGGCGTTTCTATGGCTACACCTTC; CDR3aa: CAIQDRGRFYGYTF
j_gene: TRBJ1-1; abundance: NA; v_gene: TRBV19; d_gene: NA; CDR3nt: TGTGCCAGTAGTATTCAGAGGGAGGTCACTGAAGCTTTCTTT; CDR3aa: CASSIQREVTEAFF
j_gene: TRBJ1-2; abundance: NA; v_gene: TRBV6-1; d_gene: NA; CDR3nt: TGTGCCAGCAGTGAAATGGCAACGCAGTATGGCTACACCTTC; CDR3aa: CASSEMATQYGYTF
j_gene: TRBJ2-2; abundance: NA; v_gene: TRBV7-2; d_gene: NA; CDR3nt: TGTGCCAGCCTACGGGGTCGTTCCACCGGGGAGCTGTTTTTT; CDR3aa: CASLRGRSTGELFF
j_gene: TRBJ1-2; abundance: NA; v_gene: TRBV7-9; d_gene: TRBD1; CDR3nt: TGTGCCAGCAGCCGTACAGGGGGGATTAACTATGGCTACACCTTC; CDR3aa: CASSRTGGINYGYTF